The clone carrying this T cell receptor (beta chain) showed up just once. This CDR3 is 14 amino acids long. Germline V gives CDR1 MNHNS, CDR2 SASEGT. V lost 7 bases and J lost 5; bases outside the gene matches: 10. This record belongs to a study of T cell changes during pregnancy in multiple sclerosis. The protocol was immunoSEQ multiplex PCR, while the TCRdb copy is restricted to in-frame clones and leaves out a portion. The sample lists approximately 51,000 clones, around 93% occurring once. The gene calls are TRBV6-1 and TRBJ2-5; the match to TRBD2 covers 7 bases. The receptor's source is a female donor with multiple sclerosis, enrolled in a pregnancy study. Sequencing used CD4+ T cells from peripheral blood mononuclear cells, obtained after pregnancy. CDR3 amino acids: CASTPDHGRETQYF. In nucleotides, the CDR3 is TGTGCCAGCACTCCGGACCACGGGAGGGAGACCCAGTACTTC.